This TCR beta chain was observed in a study of brain T cells in children with intractable seizures. This CDR3 has 17 residues. The V gene end was trimmed by 4 bases and the J gene end by 6 bases; junction bases not matched to a gene: 11. Germline loops: CDR1 SGDLS, CDR2 YYNGEE. Sequencing was performed with immunoSEQ multiplex PCR; in TCRdb, only in-frame clones are kept and a portion is missing. The sample has under 400,000 clones; 93% are singletons. Time point meaning: blood from clinic visit 5 months post-surgery; TSC patient then seizure free. Surgery cases with the highest brain T cell transcript signatures were chosen for sequencing.

Here the sequenced sample was peripheral blood, taken 5 to 6 months after surgery. The chain couples TRBV9 to TRBJ2-1, with 12 bases matching TRBD2. The receptor's source is a boy younger than two with tuberous sclerosis and intractable seizures. CDR3 nucleotide sequence: TGTGCCAGCAGCCGCGAGGCCGGGACTAGCGGGCCCAATGAGCAGTTCTTC. It is translated as CASSREAGTSGPNEQFF. Together with reference TRBV9 and TRBJ2-1, the CDR3 gives the full variable domain: DSGVTQTPKHLITATGQRVTLRCSPRSGDLSVYWYQQSLDQGLQFLIQYYNGEERAKGNILERFSAQQFPDLHSELNLSSLELGDSALYFCASSREAGTSGPNEQFFGPGTRLTVL.